The present entry profiles one T cell receptor (beta chain) with its context. These data come from a study of blood T cell repertoires in COVID-19. About the study: The samples span acute and convalescent COVID-19 from the United States, Italy and Spain. In each case, the material was cDNA or gDNA derived from T cells, B-cell-depleted T cells, or PBMCs.

Per the study methods: Scientists estimated how many nucleated cells there were by amplifying reference gene primers. Method: immunoSEQ multiplex PCR; TCRdb's copy keeps in-frame clones and lacks some. The V and J calls and the clone size are those of that table, but D and trimming were determined from the DNA. Found here are approximately 150,000 clones, approximately 84% of them singletons; the top ten hold under 13%. Germline CDR1 MDHEN, CDR2 SYDVKM. The CDR3 contains 15 residues. Trimming at V came to 7 bases and at J to 4 bases, leaving 10 bases not matched to a gene. Sample: peripheral blood. This rearrangement joins TRBV28 to TRBJ2-5; TRBD2 matches 9 bases. This TCR was sampled from a man between 65 and 85 years old with active or convalescent COVID-19. The CDR3 region has the DNA TGTGCCAGCACTCGTAGCGGGAGAGGGCCAGAGACCCAGTACTTC. It translates to CASTRSGRGPETQYF.